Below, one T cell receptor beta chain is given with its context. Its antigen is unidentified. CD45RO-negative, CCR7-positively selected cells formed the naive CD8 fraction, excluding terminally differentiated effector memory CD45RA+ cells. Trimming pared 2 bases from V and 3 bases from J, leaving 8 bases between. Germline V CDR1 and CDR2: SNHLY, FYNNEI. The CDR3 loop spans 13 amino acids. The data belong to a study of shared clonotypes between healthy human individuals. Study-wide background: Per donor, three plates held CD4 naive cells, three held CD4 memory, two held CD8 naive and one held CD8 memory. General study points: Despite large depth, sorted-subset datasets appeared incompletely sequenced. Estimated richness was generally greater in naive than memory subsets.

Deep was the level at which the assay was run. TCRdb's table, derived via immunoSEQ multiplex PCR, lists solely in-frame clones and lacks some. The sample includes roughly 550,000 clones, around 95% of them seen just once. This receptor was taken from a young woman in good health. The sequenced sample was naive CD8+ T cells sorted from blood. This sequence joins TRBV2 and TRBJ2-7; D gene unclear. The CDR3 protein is CASSELVSYEQYF. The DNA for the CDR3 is TGTGCCAGCAGTGAACTGGTTAGCTACGAGCAGTACTTC.